These T cell receptor beta chains were read from a single sample in a study of regulatory T cells in long-lasting Graves disease. TCRdb re-called the multiplex PCR reads with MiXCR, one entry per CDR3 protein. The table has about 450,000 distinct CDR3 sequences, about 16% seen once; the top ten hold approximately 11%. The same sample was also studied in work on T cells in Graves' hyperthyroidism and ophthalmopathy.

Sample: peripheral blood mononuclear cells (PBMCs), taken at new diagnosis, from a patient treated with antithyroid drugs. These receptors originate from a woman younger than 45 with Graves disease. Both conserved end residues are part of each CDR3. A D gene is named only where the DNA matches it firmly. A clone size is listed for some rows: how often the clone was seen (once, few, many), or a class if it is expanded.

v_gene: TRBV6-2/TRBV6-3; abundance: few; j_gene: TRBJ1-2; d_gene: TRBD1; CDR3aa: CASSQRDRSRYTF; CDR3nt: TGTGCCAGCAGTCAAAGGGACAGGAGTCGCTACACCTTC
v_gene: TRBV9; abundance: NA; j_gene: TRBJ1-2; d_gene: NA; CDR3aa: CASSVEANSAYGYTF; CDR3nt: TGTGCCAGCAGCGTAGAGGCGAACAGCGCATATGGCTACACCTTC
v_gene: TRBV7-9; abundance: many; j_gene: TRBJ2-7; d_gene: NA; CDR3aa: CASSDLGPGTTAYEQYF; CDR3nt: TGTGCCAGCAGCGATCTTGGGCCCGGGACAACCGCCTACGAGCAGTACTTC
v_gene: TRBV7-2; abundance: NA; j_gene: TRBJ1-6; d_gene: NA; CDR3aa: CASGAFGPYDNSPLHF; CDR3nt: TGTGCCAGCGGAGCGTTTGGGCCTTATGATAATTCACCCCTCCACTTT
v_gene: TRBV28; abundance: many; j_gene: TRBJ1-1; d_gene: NA; CDR3aa: CASNFGYTEAFF; CDR3nt: TGTGCCAGCAATTTCGGGTACACTGAAGCTTTCTTT
v_gene: TRBV7-9; abundance: many; j_gene: TRBJ2-2; d_gene: NA; CDR3aa: CASSFDRHGELFF; CDR3nt: TGTGCCAGCAGCTTTGATAGACACGGGGAGCTGTTTTTT
v_gene: TRBV25-1; abundance: many; j_gene: TRBJ2-1; d_gene: NA; CDR3aa: CASSPRGGSYNEQFF; CDR3nt: TGTGCCAGCAGTCCTAGGGGGGGCTCCTACAATGAGCAGTTCTTC
v_gene: TRBV28; abundance: many; j_gene: TRBJ1-1; d_gene: NA; CDR3aa: CASSPLLRGGMNTEAFF; CDR3nt: TGTGCCAGCAGTCCACTCCTCAGGGGAGGAATGAACACTGAAGCTTTCTTT
v_gene: TRBV29-1; abundance: many; j_gene: TRBJ2-7; d_gene: NA; CDR3aa: CSVGWVEQYF; CDR3nt: TGCAGCGTTGGATGGGTCGAGCAGTACTTC
v_gene: TRBV5-1; abundance: many; j_gene: TRBJ1-1; d_gene: TRBD1; CDR3aa: CASSLSNRGNTEAFF; CDR3nt: TGCGCCAGCAGCTTGTCAAACAGGGGGAACACTGAAGCTTTCTTT
v_gene: TRBV20-1; abundance: NA; j_gene: TRBJ2-7; d_gene: TRBD1; CDR3aa: CSARQGAVEQYF; CDR3nt: TGCAGTGCTAGGCAGGGGGCAGTAGAGCAGTACTTC
v_gene: TRBV7-9; abundance: many; j_gene: TRBJ2-7; d_gene: NA; CDR3aa: CASSSIGVYEQYF; CDR3nt: TGTGCCAGCAGCTCAATAGGGGTCTACGAGCAGTACTTC
v_gene: TRBV28; abundance: many; j_gene: TRBJ2-7; d_gene: TRBD1; CDR3aa: CASSQQGAGYEQYF; CDR3nt: TGTGCCAGCTCACAACAGGGGGCTGGCTACGAGCAGTACTTC
v_gene: TRBV5-1; abundance: many; j_gene: TRBJ2-2; d_gene: NA; CDR3aa: CASSLTGDDTGELFF; CDR3nt: TGCGCCAGCAGCTTGACGGGAGATGACACCGGGGAGCTGTTTTTT
v_gene: TRBV10-3; abundance: many; j_gene: TRBJ2-7; d_gene: NA; CDR3aa: CAISERTQRQYF; CDR3nt: TGTGCCATCAGTGAAAGAACCCAGAGGCAGTACTTC
v_gene: TRBV28; abundance: many; j_gene: TRBJ1-2; d_gene: NA; CDR3aa: CASSFQPDLYGYTF; CDR3nt: TGTGCCAGCAGTTTTCAACCGGACCTCTATGGCTACACCTTC
v_gene: TRBV28; abundance: many; j_gene: TRBJ2-1; d_gene: NA; CDR3aa: CASSTTAMSSYNEQFF; CDR3nt: TGTGCCAGCAGCACCACAGCTATGAGCTCCTACAATGAGCAGTTCTTC
v_gene: TRBV24-1; abundance: NA; j_gene: TRBJ2-7; d_gene: NA; CDR3aa: CATSARTGTDGYEQYF; CDR3nt: TGTGCCACCAGTGCACGAACCGGGACGGACGGCTACGAGCAGTACTTC
v_gene: TRBV6-1; abundance: many; j_gene: TRBJ1-5; d_gene: NA; CDR3aa: CASSDLGGNQPQHF; CDR3nt: TGTGCCAGCAGTGATCTGGGTGGCAATCAGCCCCAGCATTTT
v_gene: TRBV28; abundance: NA; j_gene: TRBJ2-7; d_gene: NA; CDR3aa: CASSSLTGYRSYEQYF; CDR3nt: TGTGCCAGCAGTTCCTTAACAGGGTACCGGTCCTACGAGCAGTACTTC
v_gene: TRBV24-1; abundance: NA; j_gene: TRBJ2-1; d_gene: TRBD2; CDR3aa: CATSVGTRGNEQFF; CDR3nt: TGTGCCACCAGTGTGGGGACTAGGGGCAATGAGCAGTTCTTC
v_gene: TRBV29-1; abundance: few; j_gene: TRBJ1-1; d_gene: NA; CDR3aa: CGWIGMNTEAFF; CDR3nt: TGCGGGTGGATCGGGATGAACACTGAAGCTTTCTTT
v_gene: TRBV7-8; abundance: few; j_gene: TRBJ2-7; d_gene: NA; CDR3aa: CASSERGEQYF; CDR3nt: TGTGCCAGCAGCGAAAGGGGGGAGCAGTACTTC
v_gene: TRBV28; abundance: many; j_gene: TRBJ1-2; d_gene: NA; CDR3aa: CASSPTGEGPNYGYTF; CDR3nt: TGTGCCAGCAGTCCGACCGGCGAGGGCCCCAACTATGGCTACACCTTC
v_gene: TRBV5-8; abundance: many; j_gene: TRBJ1-1; d_gene: NA; CDR3aa: CASSLWQNTEAFF; CDR3nt: TGTGCCAGCAGCTTGTGGCAGAACACTGAAGCTTTCTTT
v_gene: TRBV28; abundance: many; j_gene: TRBJ2-7; d_gene: NA; CDR3aa: CASSSGAYEQYF; CDR3nt: TGTGCCAGCAGTTCTGGGGCTTACGAGCAGTACTTC
v_gene: TRBV6-2/TRBV6-3; abundance: NA; j_gene: TRBJ2-7; d_gene: NA; CDR3aa: CASRRNSQGAYEQYF; CDR3nt: TGTGCCAGCAGAAGGAATTCCCAGGGCGCCTACGAGCAGTACTTC
v_gene: TRBV13; abundance: NA; j_gene: TRBJ2-1; d_gene: TRBD2; CDR3aa: CASSLVSPSGSGEQFF; CDR3nt: TGTGCCAGCAGCTTAGTGTCGCCTAGCGGGAGTGGTGAGCAGTTCTTC
v_gene: TRBV27; abundance: many; j_gene: TRBJ1-6; d_gene: TRBD1; CDR3aa: CASSLYDRGDSPLHF; CDR3nt: TGTGCCAGCAGTTTATACGACAGGGGGGATTCACCCCTCCACTTT
v_gene: TRBV28; abundance: many; j_gene: TRBJ2-1; d_gene: NA; CDR3aa: CASSRNYNEQFF; CDR3nt: TGTGCCAGCAGTAGGAACTACAATGAGCAGTTCTTC
v_gene: TRBV10-2; abundance: NA; j_gene: TRBJ1-6; d_gene: NA; CDR3aa: CASSDVSYSPLHF; CDR3nt: TGCGCCAGCAGTGACGTGTCGTATTCACCCCTCCACTTT
v_gene: TRBV11-2; abundance: many; j_gene: TRBJ2-1; d_gene: TRBD2; CDR3aa: CASSSKNSGDSYNEQFF; CDR3nt: TGTGCCAGCAGCTCCAAAAATAGCGGGGACTCCTACAATGAGCAGTTCTTC
v_gene: TRBV20-1; abundance: many; j_gene: TRBJ2-3; d_gene: TRBD2; CDR3aa: CSASSGSVDTQYF; CDR3nt: TGCAGTGCTAGTAGCGGGAGTGTAGATACGCAGTATTTT
v_gene: TRBV7-2; abundance: many; j_gene: TRBJ1-2; d_gene: NA; CDR3aa: CASSLSAGSDYGYTF; CDR3nt: TGTGCCAGCAGCTTAAGTGCGGGGTCTGACTATGGCTACACCTTC
v_gene: TRBV18; abundance: many; j_gene: TRBJ1-2; d_gene: NA; CDR3aa: CASSPPLQYYGYTF; CDR3nt: TGTGCCAGCTCACCACCTTTACAGTACTATGGCTACACCTTC
v_gene: TRBV9; abundance: few; j_gene: TRBJ2-2; d_gene: NA; CDR3aa: CASSAGTGGELFF; CDR3nt: TGTGCCAGCAGCGCCGGGACCGGCGGGGAGCTGTTTTTT
v_gene: TRBV28; abundance: NA; j_gene: TRBJ2-7; d_gene: TRBD1; CDR3aa: CASSLPGQAAYEQYF; CDR3nt: TGTGCCAGCAGTCTACCGGGACAGGCGGCCTACGAGCAGTACTTC
v_gene: TRBV9; abundance: NA; j_gene: TRBJ1-2; d_gene: TRBD1; CDR3aa: CASSSSRDRGEYGYTF; CDR3nt: TGTGCCAGCAGCTCGTCCCGGGACAGGGGGGAATATGGCTACACCTTC
v_gene: TRBV24-1; abundance: few; j_gene: TRBJ1-1; d_gene: NA; CDR3aa: CATSKGLSTEAFF; CDR3nt: TGTGCCACCAGTAAGGGTTTAAGCACTGAAGCTTTCTTT
v_gene: TRBV6-1; abundance: NA; j_gene: TRBJ1-5; d_gene: NA; CDR3aa: CASSRAPGGNQPQHF; CDR3nt: TGTGCCAGCAGCCGGGCCCCGGGGGGCAATCAGCCCCAGCATTTT
v_gene: TRBV11-3; abundance: many; j_gene: TRBJ2-5; d_gene: NA; CDR3aa: CASSSGAGQPYQETQYF; CDR3nt: TGTGCCAGCAGCTCCGGGGCGGGACAACCGTACCAAGAGACCCAGTACTTC
v_gene: TRBV5-6; abundance: NA; j_gene: TRBJ1-2; d_gene: NA; CDR3aa: CASSKKEYGYTF; CDR3nt: TGTGCCAGCAGCAAAAAGGAGTATGGCTACACCTTC
v_gene: TRBV18; abundance: NA; j_gene: TRBJ1-2; d_gene: TRBD1; CDR3aa: CASSPQSGQGPDGYTF; CDR3nt: TGTGCCAGCTCACCCCAGTCGGGACAGGGGCCGGATGGCTACACCTTC
v_gene: TRBV6-2/TRBV6-3; abundance: NA; j_gene: TRBJ2-7; d_gene: TRBD2; CDR3aa: CASSYGQREIEQYF; CDR3nt: TGTGCCAGCAGTTACGGCCAGCGGGAGATCGAGCAGTACTTC
v_gene: TRBV18; abundance: many; j_gene: TRBJ2-1; d_gene: TRBD2; CDR3aa: CASSPRTSGSLNNEQFF; CDR3nt: TGTGCCAGCTCACCAAGGACTAGCGGGAGCCTAAACAATGAGCAGTTCTTC
v_gene: TRBV25-1; abundance: few; j_gene: TRBJ1-4; d_gene: NA; CDR3aa: CASSVPWGIQGINEKLFF; CDR3nt: TGTGCCAGCAGTGTTCCCTGGGGGATACAGGGAATTAATGAAAAACTGTTTTTT
v_gene: TRBV20-1; abundance: few; j_gene: TRBJ1-6; d_gene: TRBD1; CDR3aa: CSARGPDRGLGSPLHF; CDR3nt: TGCAGTGCTAGAGGTCCCGACAGGGGGTTAGGGTCACCCCTCCACTTT
v_gene: TRBV28; abundance: many; j_gene: TRBJ1-2; d_gene: NA; CDR3aa: CASSNLGVPGISGYTF; CDR3nt: TGTGCCAGCAGTAATTTGGGGGTCCCCGGTATATCGGGCTACACCTTC
v_gene: TRBV30; abundance: many; j_gene: TRBJ1-2; d_gene: NA; CDR3aa: CAWRPRGGYGYTF; CDR3nt: TGTGCCTGGAGGCCAAGAGGGGGCTATGGCTACACCTTC
v_gene: TRBV13; abundance: many; j_gene: TRBJ2-3; d_gene: NA; CDR3aa: CASSLGLAPDTQYF; CDR3nt: TGTGCCAGCAGCTTAGGGTTAGCTCCAGATACGCAGTATTTT